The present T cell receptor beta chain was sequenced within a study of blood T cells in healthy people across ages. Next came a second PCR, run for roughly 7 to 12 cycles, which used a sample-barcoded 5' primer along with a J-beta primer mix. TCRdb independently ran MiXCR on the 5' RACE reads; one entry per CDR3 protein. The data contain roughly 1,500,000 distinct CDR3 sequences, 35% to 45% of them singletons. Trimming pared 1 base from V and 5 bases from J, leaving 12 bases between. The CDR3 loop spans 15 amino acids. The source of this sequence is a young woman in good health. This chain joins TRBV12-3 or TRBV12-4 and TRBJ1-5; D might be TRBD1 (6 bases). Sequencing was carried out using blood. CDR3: CASSLGGQIDQPQHF. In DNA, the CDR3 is TGTGCCAGCAGTTTAGGTGGACAGATTGATCAGCCCCAGCATTTT.